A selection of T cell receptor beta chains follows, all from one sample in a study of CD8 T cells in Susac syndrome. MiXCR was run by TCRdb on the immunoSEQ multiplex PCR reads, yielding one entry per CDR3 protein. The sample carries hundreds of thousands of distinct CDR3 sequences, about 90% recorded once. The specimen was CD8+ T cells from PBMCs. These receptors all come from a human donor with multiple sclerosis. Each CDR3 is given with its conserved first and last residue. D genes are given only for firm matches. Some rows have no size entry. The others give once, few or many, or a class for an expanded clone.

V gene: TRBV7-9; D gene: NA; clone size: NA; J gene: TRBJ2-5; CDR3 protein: CASSLGGAQETQYF; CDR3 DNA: TGTGCCAGCAGCTTAGGGGGGGCCCAAGAGACCCAGTACTTC
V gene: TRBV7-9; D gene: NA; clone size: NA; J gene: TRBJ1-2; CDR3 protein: CASSRGQSNYGYTF; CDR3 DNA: TGTGCCAGCAGCCGAGGACAGTCGAACTATGGCTACACCTTC
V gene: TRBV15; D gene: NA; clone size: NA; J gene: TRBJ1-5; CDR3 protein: CATSPPGNQPQHF; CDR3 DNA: TGTGCCACCAGCCCCCCGGGCAATCAGCCCCAGCATTTT
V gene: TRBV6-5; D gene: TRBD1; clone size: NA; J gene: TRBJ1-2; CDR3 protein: CASSYAGQGFGYTF; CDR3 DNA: TGTGCCAGCAGTTACGCCGGACAGGGGTTTGGCTACACCTTC
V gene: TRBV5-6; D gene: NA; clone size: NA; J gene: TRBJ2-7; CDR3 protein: CASSPDAKPSYEQYF; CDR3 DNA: TGTGCCAGCAGCCCCGACGCTAAGCCCTCCTACGAGCAGTACTTC
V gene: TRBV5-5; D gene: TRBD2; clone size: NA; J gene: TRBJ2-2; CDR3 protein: CASSLGGSRTTGELFF; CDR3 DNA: TGTGCCAGCAGCTTGGGCGGGAGTAGGACCACCGGGGAGCTGTTTTTT
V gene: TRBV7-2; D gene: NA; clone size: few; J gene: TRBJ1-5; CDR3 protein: CASSLAGPYSNQPQHF; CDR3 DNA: TGTGCCAGCAGCTTAGCCGGACCCTATAGCAATCAGCCCCAGCATTTT
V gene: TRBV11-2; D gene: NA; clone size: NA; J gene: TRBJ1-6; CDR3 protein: CASSPGGASYNSPLHF; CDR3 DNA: TGTGCCAGCAGCCCGGGGGGAGCCTCCTATAATTCACCCCTCCACTTT
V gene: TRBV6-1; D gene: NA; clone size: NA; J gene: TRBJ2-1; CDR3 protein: CASSEETLDRGEQFF; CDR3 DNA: TGTGCCAGCAGTGAAGAGACTCTAGATCGTGGTGAGCAGTTCTTC
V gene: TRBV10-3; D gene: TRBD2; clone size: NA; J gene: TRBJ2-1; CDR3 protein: CAISESGTIDEQFF; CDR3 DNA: TGTGCCATCAGTGAGTCTGGGACTATCGATGAGCAGTTCTTC
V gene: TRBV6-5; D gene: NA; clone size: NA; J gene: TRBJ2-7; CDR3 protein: CASSYRAEGGYEQYF; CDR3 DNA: TGTGCCAGCAGTTACCGCGCGGAGGGGGGATACGAGCAGTACTTC
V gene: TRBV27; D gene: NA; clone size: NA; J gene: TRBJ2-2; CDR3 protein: CASSLFQGGELFF; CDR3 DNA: TGTGCCAGCAGTTTATTTCAGGGCGGGGAGCTGTTTTTT
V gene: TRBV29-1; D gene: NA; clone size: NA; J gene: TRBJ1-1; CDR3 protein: CSVAENTEAFF; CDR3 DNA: TGCAGCGTTGCAGAGAACACTGAAGCTTTCTTT
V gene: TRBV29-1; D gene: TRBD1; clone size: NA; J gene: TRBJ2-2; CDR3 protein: CSVEDAQGATGELFF; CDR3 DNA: TGCAGCGTTGAAGATGCTCAGGGGGCCACCGGGGAGCTGTTTTTT
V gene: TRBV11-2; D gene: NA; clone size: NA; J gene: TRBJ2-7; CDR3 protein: CASSSLAGEQYF; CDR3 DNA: TGTGCCAGCAGCTCCCTCGCGGGCGAGCAGTACTTC
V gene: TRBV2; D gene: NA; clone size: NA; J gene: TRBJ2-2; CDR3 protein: CASSDLRSNTGELFF; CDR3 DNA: TGTGCCAGCAGTGACCTCCGTTCGAACACCGGGGAGCTGTTTTTT
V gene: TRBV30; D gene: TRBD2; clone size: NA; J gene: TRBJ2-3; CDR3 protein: CAWSPSGGTDTQYF; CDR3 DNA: TGTGCCTGGAGTCCCAGCGGGGGCACAGATACGCAGTATTTT
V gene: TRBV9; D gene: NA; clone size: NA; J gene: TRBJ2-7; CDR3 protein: CASSFTGLGPSEQYF; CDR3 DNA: TGTGCCAGCAGCTTTACCGGGCTGGGACCCTCCGAGCAGTACTTC
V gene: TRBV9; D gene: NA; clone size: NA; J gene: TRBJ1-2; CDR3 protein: CASSVADGYFYGYTF; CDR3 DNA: TGTGCCAGCAGCGTAGCTGACGGATATTTCTATGGCTACACCTTC
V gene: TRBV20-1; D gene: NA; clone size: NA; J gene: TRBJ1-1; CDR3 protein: CSARGQPNTEAFF; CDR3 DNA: TGCAGTGCTAGAGGACAGCCGAACACTGAAGCTTTCTTT
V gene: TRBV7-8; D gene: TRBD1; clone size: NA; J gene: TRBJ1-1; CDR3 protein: CASSLPGQADTEAFF; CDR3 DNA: TGTGCCAGCAGCTTACCGGGACAGGCGGACACTGAAGCTTTCTTT
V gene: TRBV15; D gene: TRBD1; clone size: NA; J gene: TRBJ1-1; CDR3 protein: CATSRDRQGNTEAFF; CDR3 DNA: TGTGCCACCAGCAGAGATCGACAGGGGAACACTGAAGCTTTCTTT
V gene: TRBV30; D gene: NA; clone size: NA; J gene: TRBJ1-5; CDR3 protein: CAWSEGSGQPQHF; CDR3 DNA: TGTGCCTGGAGTGAAGGGTCCGGTCAGCCCCAGCATTTT
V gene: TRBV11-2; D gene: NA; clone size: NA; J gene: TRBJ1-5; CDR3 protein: CASSLGQSLDSNQPQHF; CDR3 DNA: TGTGCCAGCAGCTTAGGGCAGTCTCTCGATAGCAATCAGCCCCAGCATTTT
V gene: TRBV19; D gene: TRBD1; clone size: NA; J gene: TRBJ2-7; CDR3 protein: CASSIYQGAYEQYF; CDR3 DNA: TGTGCCAGTAGTATATATCAGGGGGCCTACGAGCAGTACTTC
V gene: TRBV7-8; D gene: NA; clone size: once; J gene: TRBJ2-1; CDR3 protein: CASSLNEGQQFF; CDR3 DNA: TGTGCCAGCAGCTTAAATGAAGGACAGCAGTTCTTC